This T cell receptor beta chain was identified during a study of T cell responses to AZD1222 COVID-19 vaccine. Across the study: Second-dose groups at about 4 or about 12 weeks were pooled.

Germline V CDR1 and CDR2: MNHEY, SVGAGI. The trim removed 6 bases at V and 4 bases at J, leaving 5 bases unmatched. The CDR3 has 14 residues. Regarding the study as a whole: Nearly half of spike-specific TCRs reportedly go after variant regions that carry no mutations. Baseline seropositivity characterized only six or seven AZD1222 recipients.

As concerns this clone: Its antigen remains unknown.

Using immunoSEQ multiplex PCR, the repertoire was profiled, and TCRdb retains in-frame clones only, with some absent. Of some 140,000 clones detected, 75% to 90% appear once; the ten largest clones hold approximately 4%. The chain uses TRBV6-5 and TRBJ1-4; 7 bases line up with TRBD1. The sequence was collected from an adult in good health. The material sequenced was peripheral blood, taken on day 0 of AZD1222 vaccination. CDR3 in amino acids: CASSRTGLNEKLFF. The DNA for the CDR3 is TGTGCCAGCAGCAGGACAGGACTTAATGAAAAACTGTTTTTT.